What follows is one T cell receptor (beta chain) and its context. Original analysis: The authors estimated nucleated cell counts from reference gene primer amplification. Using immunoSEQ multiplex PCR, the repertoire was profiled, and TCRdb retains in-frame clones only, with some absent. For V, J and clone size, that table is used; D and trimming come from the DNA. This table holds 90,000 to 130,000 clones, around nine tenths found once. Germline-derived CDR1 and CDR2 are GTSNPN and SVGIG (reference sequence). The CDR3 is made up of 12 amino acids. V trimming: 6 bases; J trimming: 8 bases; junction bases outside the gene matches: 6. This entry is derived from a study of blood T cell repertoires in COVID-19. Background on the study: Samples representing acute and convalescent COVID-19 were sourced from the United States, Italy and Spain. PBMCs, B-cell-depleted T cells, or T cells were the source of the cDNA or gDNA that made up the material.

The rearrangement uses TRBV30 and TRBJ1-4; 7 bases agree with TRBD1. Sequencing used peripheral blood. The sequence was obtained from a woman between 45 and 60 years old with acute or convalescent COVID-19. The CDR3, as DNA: TGTGCCTGTCGACAGGGCAGGGAAAAACTGTTTTTT. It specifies CACRQGREKLFF.